This TCR beta chain stems from a study of sequential checkpoint blockade in melanoma. The data were produced by immunoSEQ multiplex PCR, yet TCRdb's version contains in-frame clones alone and is incomplete. The sample shows about 2,400 clones, about 15% of them seen only once. The CDR3 has 14 amino acids. The V and J ends lost 11 bases and 5 bases respectively, with 18 bases between them. Germline V gene sequence: CDR1 MNHGY, CDR2 SAAAGT. The treatment was: randomized to nivolumab then ipilimumab (arm A) or the reverse (arm B). No patient had prior DNA-damaging chemotherapy. The source of this sequence is a human donor with melanoma. The specimen comprised tumor tissue (inferred from file names), sampled from a patient given nivolumab and ipilimumab in sequence. The rearrangement joins TRBV6-8 to TRBJ2-2; D may be TRBD1 or TRBD2 (5 bases each). The CDR3 bases are TGTGCCCACGAGGGGTCTCAAAGGACCGGGGAGCTGTTTTTT. Translated, it gives CAHEGSQRTGELFF.